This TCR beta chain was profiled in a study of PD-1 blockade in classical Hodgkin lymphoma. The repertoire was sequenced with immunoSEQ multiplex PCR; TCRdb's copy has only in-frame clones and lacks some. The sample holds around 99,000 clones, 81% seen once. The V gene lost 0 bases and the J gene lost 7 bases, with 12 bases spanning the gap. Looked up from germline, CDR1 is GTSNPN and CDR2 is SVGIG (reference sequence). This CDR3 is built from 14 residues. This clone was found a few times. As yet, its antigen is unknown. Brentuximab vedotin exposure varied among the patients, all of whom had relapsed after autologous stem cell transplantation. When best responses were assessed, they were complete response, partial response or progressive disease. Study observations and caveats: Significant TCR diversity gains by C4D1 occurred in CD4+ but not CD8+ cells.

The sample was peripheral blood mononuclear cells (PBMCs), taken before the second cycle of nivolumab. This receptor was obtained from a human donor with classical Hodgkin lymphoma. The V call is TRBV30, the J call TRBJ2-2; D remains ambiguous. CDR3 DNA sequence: TGTGCCTGGAGTGTACGTGGGGTTGGCGGGGAGCTGTTTTTT. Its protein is CAWSVRGVGGELFF.